Following are 20 T cell receptor beta chains from one sample sequenced in a study of cytomegalovirus exposure and HLA in healthy donors. This table comes from immunoSEQ multiplex PCR, and its TCRdb copy is limited to in-frame clones, with some not included. The sample holds more than 250,000 clones, around 90% seen once. Sequenced material: PBMCs. These receptors came from a woman in her thirties in good health and CMV-seronegative.

The V gene is TRBV4-1, the J gene TRBJ2-3; D is ambiguous. The CDR3 consists of 15 residues. In germline, CDR1 is MGHRA, CDR2 YSYEKL. V gave up 1 base and J gave up 6 bases, with 14 bases separating them. This CDR3 is CASSQAQGRSDTQYF. The DNA for the CDR3 is TGCGCCAGCAGCCAAGCGCAAGGCAGAAGTGATACGCAGTATTTT.

The chain carries TRBV28 and TRBJ1-1; D is undetermined. Per the germline V gene, CDR1 is MDHEN and CDR2 is SYDVKM. This CDR3 has 13 amino acids. Trimming left V 2 bases short and J 0 bases short, with 4 bases between. CDR3 sequence reads: CASSLNVNTEAFF. The CDR3 coding sequence is TGTGCCAGCAGTTTAAATGTGAACACTGAAGCTTTCTTT.

The chain joins TRBV7-8 to TRBJ2-1; D uncertain. With 4 bases removed from V and 4 bases from J, the gap between germline ends came to 8 bases. CDR3 size: 13 residues. The germline CDR1 and CDR2 sequences are SGHVS and FQNEAQ. CDR3 sequence reads: CASSSTAYNEQFF. Here the CDR3 DNA reads TGTGCCAGCAGCTCTACAGCATACAATGAGCAGTTCTTC.

This clone has a handful of counts. The chain links TRBV6-6 to TRBJ1-5, with 7 bases fitting TRBD1. Per germline, CDR1 MNHNY and CDR2 SVGAGI (reference sequence). This CDR3 has 14 residues. The V segment lost 5 bases and the J segment 7 bases; nucleotides outside the gene matches: 8. CDR3 DNA sequence: TGTGCCAGCAGTCGGGACAGCCTACAACAGCCCCAGCATTTT. Its translation is CASSRDSLQQPQHF.

The V and J genes are TRBV19 and TRBJ2-2, with D perhaps TRBD2 (5 bases). CDR1 is LNHDA, CDR2 SQIVND, per germline (reference sequence). Trimming pared 7 bases from V and 0 bases from J, leaving 12 bases between. This CDR3 is 15 amino acids long. Here the CDR3 DNA reads TGTGCCAGTACCGCGGGCGCCGCGAACACCGGGGAGCTGTTTTTT. As protein: CASTAGAANTGELFF.

This chain uses TRBV5-1 with TRBJ2-7; tentative D call: TRBD1 (6 bases). The V end lost 7 bases, the J end lost 4 bases, and 21 bases lay between the germline ends. Germline CDR1 SGHRS, CDR2 YFSETQ. The length of the CDR3 is 15 residues. The CDR3 DNA is TGCGCCAGCGCTGAACCGTCCGGGACAATTTACGAGCAGTACTTC. As protein: CASAEPSGTIYEQYF.

J is TRBJ2-3 and V is TRBV27; D gene unclear. Between the trimmed V and J ends, which lost 3 bases and 6 bases, there was a span of 13 bases. In germline, CDR1 is MNHEY, CDR2 SMNVEV (reference sequence). There are 14 residues in the CDR3. The CDR3 DNA sequence: TGTGCCAGCAGTTTTCAGCCCCACTTGGATACGCAGTATTTT. Amino acid sequence: CASSFQPHLDTQYF.

This rearrangement joins TRBV6-5 to TRBJ2-7; D remains unclear. Germline values: CDR1 MNHEY, CDR2 SVGAGI. This CDR3 comprises 15 residues. The germline V and J ends were trimmed by 6 bases and 3 bases, with 18 bases remaining between them. In DNA form, the CDR3 reads TGTGCCAGCAGAGACCGATCTGGGGTGATCTACGAGCAGTACTTC. Protein: CASRDRSGVIYEQYF.

The V call is TRBV27, the J call TRBJ2-1, with 13 bases aligning to TRBD2. The CDR3 sequence is 20 residues long. Germline V gives CDR1 MNHEY, CDR2 SMNVEV (reference sequence). V lost 0 bases, J lost 7 bases, and 15 bases stayed unmatched. CDR3 bases: TGTGCCAGCAGTTTATCGAAAGTACTAGCGGGAGGGCCCATAAGGAATGAGCAGTTCTTC. Its protein is CASSLSKVLAGGPIRNEQFF.

V gene TRBV29-1 combines with J gene TRBJ1-2, with D uncertain. Germline CDR1 is SQVTM and CDR2 is ANQGSEA. The V end was cut by 7 bases, the J end by 6 bases, with 12 bases between. The CDR3 loop spans 11 amino acids. CDR3 loop: CSAADPNGYTF. The CDR3 DNA follows: TGCAGCGCGGCCGATCCGAATGGCTACACCTTC.

This clone was observed a handful of times. The gene calls are TRBV4-2 and TRBJ2-1, with a tentative D call TRBD2 (5 bases). From germline, CDR1 is LGHNA and CDR2 YNFKEQ. The CDR3 has 15 residues. The ends were cut back, 0 bases at V and 4 bases at J, with 10 bases in the middle. CDR3 nucleotides: TGTGCCAGCAGCCAAGATACGGGGAAATACAATGAGCAGTTCTTC. Its protein is CASSQDTGKYNEQFF.

The chain employs TRBV9 and TRBJ2-7; 7 bases agree with TRBD2. The germline gives CDR1 SGDLS, CDR2 YYNGEE. This CDR3 is built from 15 residues. Trimming removed 3 bases from V and 2 bases from J; junction bases left unmatched: 8. The CDR3: CASSGGGGRTYEQYF. For the CDR3, the DNA is TGTGCCAGCAGCGGTGGGGGAGGGAGGACCTACGAGCAGTACTTC.

This clone turned up a few times. V and J are TRBV6-6 and TRBJ2-7; 7 bases are shared with TRBD1. The CDR3 runs to 14 residues. The J segment lost 2 bases and the V segment lost 6 bases, leaving 7 bases of the junction unmatched. Germline V lookup: CDR1 MNHNY, CDR2 SVGAGI (reference sequence). The DNA for the CDR3 is TGTGCCAGCAGGCCAGACAGGGCGGCCTACGAGCAGTACTTC. Its protein product is CASRPDRAAYEQYF.

A single count supports this clone. This chain connects TRBV13 to TRBJ2-1, with a tentative D call TRBD1 (6 bases). With 5 bases removed from V and 6 bases from J, the gap between germline ends came to 17 bases. Germline CDR1 PRHDT, CDR2 FYEKMQ (reference sequence). This CDR3 region has 15 residues. CDR3 loop: CASSEIQGMPNEQFF. CDR3 bases: TGTGCCAGCAGCGAAATCCAGGGGATGCCCAATGAGCAGTTCTTC.

This clone turned up a few times. The chain carries TRBV10-3 and TRBJ2-7, with 10 nucleotides matching TRBD2. Germline-derived CDR1 and CDR2 are ENHRY and SYGVKD. The CDR3 has 17 residues. V shed 0 bases and J 3 bases; nucleotides not matched to a gene: 8. The CDR3 DNA reads as TGTGCCATCAGTGAGTCAGGGCGGGCTAGCGGGAGCTACGAGCAGTACTTC. Translating gives CAISESGRASGSYEQYF.

The chain has TRBV28 and TRBJ1-4, with D unclear. The germline CDR1 and CDR2 sequences are MDHEN and SYDVKM. This CDR3 contains 17 residues. V lost 5 bases and J 2 bases, leaving 18 bases between the germline ends. The CDR3 DNA follows: TGTGCCAGCAGTGTGACCGGGCCTCGGGTCACTAATGAAAAACTGTTTTTT. Encoded protein: CASSVTGPRVTNEKLFF.

This chain joins TRBV10-3 and TRBJ2-1, with 8 nucleotides matching TRBD2. CDR3 size: 13 residues. Germline values: CDR1 ENHRY, CDR2 SYGVKD. V was pared by 7 bases and J by 5 bases, with 4 bases of the junction left unmatched. CDR3: CAIKREIHNEQFF. The DNA of the CDR3 is TGTGCCATCAAGCGGGAGATCCACAATGAGCAGTTCTTC.

Concerning this clone itself: Other nucleotide sequences from this sample produce the same CDR3. This sequence joins TRBV27 and TRBJ2-7; no definite D call. Trimming pared 3 bases from V and 2 bases from J, leaving 8 bases between. CDR3 length: 13 amino acids. CDR1 and CDR2 (germline): MNHEY, SMNVEV (reference sequence). The CDR3 is CASSFGDTYEQYF. The DNA for the CDR3 is TGTGCCAGCAGTTTTGGGGATACCTACGAGCAGTACTTC.

This chain uses TRBV7-2 with TRBJ2-7; D is unresolved. The CDR3 contains 12 residues. Germline V CDR1 and CDR2: SGHTA, FQGNSA. Trimming shortened V by 3 bases and J by 12 bases, and 15 bases separated the two germline ends. CDR3 sequence (DNA): TGTGCCAGCAGCTTGACTCGGTACGGTGCGTACTTC. Its protein is CASSLTRYGAYF.

The V call is TRBV4-2, the J call TRBJ2-1, with TRBD2 identical over 9 bases. The CDR3 totals 15 residues. Germline V gives CDR1 LGHNA, CDR2 YNFKEQ. J gave up 6 bases and V 0 bases, and 3 bases lay outside the gene matches. DNA of the CDR3: TGTGCCAGCAGCCAAGAGGCGGGGGGGAGCAATGAGCAGTTCTTC. Its translation: CASSQEAGGSNEQFF.